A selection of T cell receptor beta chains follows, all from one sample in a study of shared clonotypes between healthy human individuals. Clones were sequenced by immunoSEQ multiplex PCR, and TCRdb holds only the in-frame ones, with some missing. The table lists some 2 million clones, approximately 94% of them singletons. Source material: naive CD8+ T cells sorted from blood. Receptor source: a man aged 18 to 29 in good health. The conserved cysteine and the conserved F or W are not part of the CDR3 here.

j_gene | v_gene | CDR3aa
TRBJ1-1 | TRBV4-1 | ASSQQGPLAEAF
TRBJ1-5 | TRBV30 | AWSVLVGANQPQH
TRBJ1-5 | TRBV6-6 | ASSYSRTKPQH
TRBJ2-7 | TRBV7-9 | ASSPRGPEQY
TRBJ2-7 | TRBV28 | ASSFQGGTYEQY
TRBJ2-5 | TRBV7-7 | ASSFEIQETQY
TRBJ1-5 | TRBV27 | ASSPTVGTGGPQH
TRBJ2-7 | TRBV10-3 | AISGVGAIYEQY
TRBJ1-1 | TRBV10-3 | AISARGRPEAF
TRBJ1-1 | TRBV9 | ASSAGSAEAF